This T cell receptor beta chain was sequenced for a study of PD-1 blockade in classical Hodgkin lymphoma. Germline assignment: CDR1 MDHEN and CDR2 SYDVKM. CDR3 length equals 16 residues. Trimming cost V 2 bases and J 2 bases, with 14 bases left between them. Relapse was seen in all patients after autologous stem cell transplantation, and brentuximab vedotin exposure was variable. TCRdb keeps only in-frame clones here, not all; method: immunoSEQ multiplex PCR. This sample yields roughly 38,000 clones, of which approximately 90% are seen a single time; about 6% belongs to the top ten. This clonotype was obtained from a human donor with classical Hodgkin lymphoma. Material: peripheral blood mononuclear cells (PBMCs), obtained before the second cycle of nivolumab. The J gene is TRBJ2-3, the V gene TRBV28; D uncertain. The CDR3 DNA reads as TGTGCCAGCAGTTTAGGCAGTCCTAAGGACACAGATACGCAGTATTTT. This sequence encodes CASSLGSPKDTDTQYF. Filled out from reference TRBV28 and TRBJ2-3, the complete variable domain reads DVKVTQSSRYLVKRTGEKVFLECVQDMDHENMFWYRQDPGLGLRLIYFSYDVKMKEKGDIPEGYSVSREKKERFSLILESASTNQTSMYLCASSLGSPKDTDTQYFGPGTRLTVL.